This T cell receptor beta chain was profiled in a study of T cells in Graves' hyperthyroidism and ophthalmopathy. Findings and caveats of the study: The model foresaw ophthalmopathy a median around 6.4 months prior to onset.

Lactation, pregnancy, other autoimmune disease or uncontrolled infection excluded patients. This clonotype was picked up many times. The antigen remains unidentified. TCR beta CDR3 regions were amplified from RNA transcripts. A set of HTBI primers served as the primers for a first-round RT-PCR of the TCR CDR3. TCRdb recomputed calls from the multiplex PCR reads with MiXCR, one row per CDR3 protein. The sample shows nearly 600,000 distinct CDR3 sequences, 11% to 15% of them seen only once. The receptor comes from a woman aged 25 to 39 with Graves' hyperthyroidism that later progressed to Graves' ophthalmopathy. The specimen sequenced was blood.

Here the CDR3 reads CSVRQGLYYNEQFF. CDR3 DNA sequence: TGCAGCGTACGACAGGGCTTATACTACAATGAGCAGTTCTTC. The rearrangement uses TRBV29-1 and TRBJ2-1; 7 bases fit TRBD1. The CDR3 is 14 residues long. J was trimmed by 3 bases and V by 6 bases; bases with no gene match: 8. CDR1 and CDR2 (germline): SQVTM, ANQGSEA.